These 9 T cell receptor beta chains were sequenced from one sample in a study of graft-versus-host responses after intestinal transplantation. Sequencing used immunoSEQ multiplex PCR; TCRdb keeps in-frame clones, though not all of them. Of 90,000 to 95,000 clones in the sample, about 93% were seen once. These receptors' targets are unknown. Sequencing was performed on unstimulated CD8+ T cells sorted from spleen or lymph node cells, taken before intestinal transplant. The receptors shown here come from a human donor who received an intestinal transplant.

This chain uses TRBV7-9 with TRBJ2-1; 9 positions agree with TRBD2. J lost 1 base, V lost 5 bases, and 9 bases had no gene match. Per germline, CDR1 SEHNR and CDR2 FQNEAQ (reference sequence). The CDR3 sequence is 17 residues long. CDR3 DNA sequence: TGTGCCAGCAGCCCTCTACTAGCGGGCCTATCCTACAATGAGCAGTTCTTC. This codes for CASSPLLAGLSYNEQFF. Full variable domain (remainder filled in from reference TRBV7-9 and TRBJ2-1): DTGVSQNPRHKITKRGQNVTFRCDPISEHNRLYWYRQTLGQGPEFLTYFQNEAQLEKSRLLSDRFSAERPKGSFSTLEIQRTEQGDSAMYLCASSPLLAGLSYNEQFFGPGTRLTVL.

Only one count was recorded for this clone. This chain connects TRBV29-1 to TRBJ1-2; tentative D call: TRBD1 (5 bases). CDR1 SQVTM and CDR2 ANQGSEA come from the germline V gene. The CDR3 has 17 amino acids. V shed 3 bases and J shed 4 bases, with 24 bases lying between them. The CDR3 sequence is CSVEDDSGTPSGYGYTF. CDR3 nucleotides: TGCAGCGTTGAGGACGATTCTGGGACCCCTAGCGGCTATGGCTACACCTTC.

The rearrangement joins TRBV27 to TRBJ2-1, with a weak D call TRBD2 (5 bases). The CDR3 covers 13 residues. Trimming removed 9 bases from V and 1 base from J, with 10 bases in between. Germline assignment: CDR1 MNHEY and CDR2 SMNVEV (reference sequence). The CDR3 protein is CASGESSYNEQFF. The CDR3 DNA reads TGTGCCAGTGGGGAGAGTTCCTACAATGAGCAGTTCTTC.

The chain carries TRBV27 and TRBJ1-1; 8 positions match TRBD1. Per the germline V gene, CDR1 is MNHEY and CDR2 is SMNVEV (reference sequence). The CDR3 contains 13 residues. The trim removed 6 bases at V and 11 bases at J, leaving 11 bases unmatched. CDR3 in DNA: TGTGCCAGCAGCATAGGAACAGGGGGTAAGGCTTTCTTT. This codes for CASSIGTGGKAFF.

The rearrangement uses TRBV4-1 and TRBJ2-6; 7 nucleotides align to TRBD2. CDR1 is MGHRA, CDR2 YSYEKL, per germline. V was clipped by 0 bases and J by 0 bases; unmatched bases: 8. The CDR3 runs to 19 residues. The CDR3 is CASSQDSRELSSGANVLTF. The CDR3 DNA sequence: TGCGCCAGCAGCCAAGATTCGCGGGAGTTATCCTCTGGGGCCAACGTCCTGACTTTC.

The chain links TRBV5-1 to TRBJ1-3; TRBD1 is a possible D gene (6 bases). Germline loops: CDR1 SGHRS, CDR2 YFSETQ. V was cut by 5 bases and J by 0 bases, with 15 bases left in between. This CDR3 has 16 residues. The CDR3: CASRADSLSSGNTIYF. CDR3 bases: TGCGCCAGCAGGGCGGACAGCCTCAGCTCTGGAAACACCATATATTTT.

The V and J genes are TRBV5-1 and TRBJ2-7; 7 bases fit TRBD2. The CDR3 is made up of 15 amino acids. J gave up 2 bases and V 0 bases, and 5 bases lay outside the gene matches. Germline V gene sequence: CDR1 SGHRS, CDR2 YFSETQ. CDR3 region: CASSLGLAATYEQYF. The DNA for the CDR3 is TGCGCCAGCAGCTTGGGACTAGCAGCAACCTACGAGCAGTACTTC.

The rearrangement links TRBV14 to TRBJ1-1; D remains ambiguous. The CDR3 extends over 15 amino acids. Germline-derived CDR1 and CDR2 are SGHDN and FVKESK. V lost 0 bases and J lost 0, with 8 bases in between. CDR3: CASSQDPGMNTEAFF. As DNA, the CDR3 is TGTGCCAGCAGCCAAGACCCGGGGATGAACACTGAAGCTTTCTTT.

In nucleotides, the CDR3 is TGTGCCAGTAGTCCCTTCGCCAGCGGGGGCTACGAGCAGTACTTC. Residues: CASSPFASGGYEQYF. This chain joins TRBV19 and TRBJ2-7; TRBD2 agrees at 8 bases. Germline CDR1 LNHDA, CDR2 SQIVND (reference sequence). V lost 5 bases to trimming and J lost 3 bases; unmatched junction nucleotides: 9. The CDR3 has 15 residues.